This T cell receptor beta chain was recorded in a study of Ad26.COV2.S vaccination and SARS-CoV-2 variants. Regarding treatment: 15 to 20 received Ad26.COV2.S at low or high dose, single or two shots; roughly five received placebo; per-sample allocation not given. Material that was analyzed had been drawn on day 63 after the first vaccine or placebo injection. The method was immunoSEQ multiplex PCR; TCRdb's version includes in-frame clones alone and lacks a portion of them. The sample contains approximately 410,000 clones, about 90% of which appear only once. The CDR3 consists of 14 residues. Trimming took off 6 bases at V and 6 bases at J, with 17 bases between the two ends. Germline lookup yields CDR1 MNHEY and CDR2 SVGAGI.

The receptor's source is a person between 18 and 59 years old who received the Ad26.COV2.S COVID-19 vaccine or a placebo. The sequenced sample was peripheral blood, obtained in a trial of Ad26.COV2.S vaccine versus placebo. This sequence joins TRBV6-5 and TRBJ1-1, with D possibly TRBD1 on 5 matching bases. The CDR3 protein is CASRPLGGSAEAFF. CDR3 bases: TGTGCCAGCAGACCCCTGGGGGGATCAGCTGAAGCTTTCTTT.